These 27 T cell receptor beta chains share one sample of origin, sequenced in a study of long-term antiretroviral therapy in people with HIV. At the survey level, the v3.0 immunoSEQ assay was run. Clones were sequenced by immunoSEQ multiplex PCR, and TCRdb holds only the in-frame ones, with some missing. The sample has approximately 30,000 clones; about 97% are singletons. Sequencing used unsorted PBMCs, obtained 7.6 years after starting antiretroviral therapy. The receptors here all came from a man aged 30 to 39 with HIV.

The rearrangement links TRBV19 to TRBJ2-7, with 7 nucleotides matching TRBD2. V lost 7 bases and J lost 1; bases outside the gene matches: 7. This CDR3 comprises 14 residues. Germline loops: CDR1 LNHDA, CDR2 SQIVND (reference sequence). The CDR3 loop is CASTHGEGSYEQYF. The CDR3 region has the DNA TGTGCCAGTACCCACGGGGAGGGATCCTACGAGCAGTACTTC.

The chain links TRBV12-5 to TRBJ2-5; TRBD1 aligns across 9 bases. This CDR3 comprises 14 residues. J gave up 3 bases and V 3 bases, and 2 bases lay outside the gene matches. Germline V gives CDR1 LGHNT, CDR2 FRNRAP. The CDR3 loop reads CASGLDRGEETQYF. The CDR3 DNA reads TGTGCTAGTGGTTTAGACAGGGGGGAAGAGACCCAGTACTTC.

The chain couples TRBV15 to TRBJ1-2; D not certain. The CDR3 contains 11 residues. Germline V gene data show CDR1 as LNHNV and CDR2 as YYDKDF (reference sequence). V was clipped by 1 base and J by 8 bases, with 5 bases between them. The CDR3 reads CATSRARGYTF. The CDR3 DNA follows: TGTGCCACCAGCAGAGCCCGGGGCTACACCTTC.

A remark on this clone: This CDR3 is also generated by other DNA sequences in the sample. The J gene is TRBJ1-2, the V gene TRBV20-1; D unclear. The ends were cut back, 6 bases at V and 0 bases at J, with 2 bases in the middle. The CDR3 is 10 amino acids. In germline, CDR1 is DFQATT, CDR2 SNEGSKA (reference sequence). CDR3 sequence: CSASNYGYTF. The DNA of the CDR3 is TGCAGTGCGTCTAACTATGGCTACACCTTC.

The chain links TRBV19 to TRBJ1-5; D is undetermined. This CDR3 region has 15 residues. V was shortened by 2 bases and J by 0 bases, with 8 bases between the two germline ends. From germline, CDR1 is LNHDA and CDR2 SQIVND (reference sequence). The CDR3 DNA sequence: TGTGCCAGTAGTATAAGGGTCGCTAGCAATCAGCCCCAGCATTTT. Translating gives CASSIRVASNQPQHF.

DNA of the CDR3: TGTGCCAGCTCACCACTTCAGGGGTGGGAGACCCAGTACTTC. Translated: CASSPLQGWETQYF. This chain links TRBV18 with TRBJ2-5; a possible D gene is TRBD1 (6 bases). This CDR3 has 14 amino acids. CDR1 and CDR2 from the germline V gene are KGHSH and LQKENI. V was shortened by 1 base and J by 5 bases, with 11 bases between the two germline ends.

The chain has TRBV11-2 and TRBJ2-5, with a tentative D call TRBD1 (7 bases). Trimming removed 5 bases from V and 3 bases from J, with 16 bases in between. The CDR3 is 15 residues long. The V gene's germline CDR1 is SGHAT and CDR2 FQNNGV. In DNA form, the CDR3 reads TGTGCCAGCAGCAATGCTCGGGGGACAGAAGAGACCCAGTACTTC. It translates to CASSNARGTEETQYF. The full variable domain, in which reference TRBV11-2 and TRBJ2-5 provide the parts outside the CDR3, is EAGVAQSPRYKIIEKRQSVAFWCNPISGHATLYWYQQILGQGPKLLIQFQNNGVVDDSQLPKDRFSAERLKGVDSTLKIQPAKLEDSAVYLCASSNARGTEETQYFGPGTRLLVL.

The rearrangement joins TRBV6-5 to TRBJ2-1, with unresolved D. Trimming took off 7 bases at V and 5 bases at J, with 9 bases between the two ends. Germline V CDR1 and CDR2: MNHEY, SVGAGI. CDR3 size: 12 residues. CDR3 DNA: TGTGCCAGCACGACTGGAGACAATGAGCAGTTCTTC. It is translated as CASTTGDNEQFF.

This chain links TRBV2 with TRBJ2-2; D is uncertain. Germline V CDR1 and CDR2: SNHLY, FYNNEI. V lost 10 bases to trimming and J lost 6 bases, with 9 bases between them. There are 11 residues in the CDR3. The chain's CDR3 is CATRSAGELFF. The CDR3 DNA sequence: TGTGCCACCAGGAGCGCCGGGGAGCTGTTTTTT.

The V call is TRBV5-1, the J call TRBJ2-3; D perhaps matches TRBD1 (6 bases). CDR3 length equals 14 residues. Germline V CDR1 and CDR2: SGHRS, YFSETQ. Trimming took 6 bases from V and 0 from J, leaving 11 bases between them. The CDR3 DNA sequence: TGCGCCAGCAACACAGGGACAAGCACAGATACGCAGTATTTT. Protein: CASNTGTSTDTQYF.

This clone showed up just once. The gene calls are TRBV7-3 and TRBJ2-1; 10 bases map to TRBD2. Trimming at V came to 1 base and at J to 6 bases, leaving 12 bases not matched to a gene. This CDR3 contains 18 residues. The germline V gene has CDR1 SGHTA and CDR2 FQGTGA. The CDR3 loop is CASSLRGGLAGAGNEQFF. In nucleotides, the CDR3 is TGTGCCAGCAGCTTAAGGGGCGGGCTAGCGGGAGCTGGCAATGAGCAGTTCTTC.

This clone has a single count. The chain is built from TRBV18 and TRBJ1-1; weak D call: TRBD1 (5 bases). The germline V gene has CDR1 KGHSH and CDR2 LQKENI. V lost 4 bases and J 4 bases, leaving 16 bases between the germline ends. The CDR3 length is 15 residues. The CDR3 DNA reads as TGTGCCAGCTCACTAGGGACTAACGTGGGCACTGAAGCTTTCTTT. Translation gives CASSLGTNVGTEAFF.

This chain joins TRBV5-4 and TRBJ2-7; D remains ambiguous. Trimming removed 3 bases at V and 3 bases at J, with 7 bases between. Looked up from germline, CDR1 is SGHNT and CDR2 is YYREEE (reference sequence). The length of the CDR3 is 12 residues. CDR3 amino acids: CASSSRGYEQYF. The CDR3 nucleotides read TGTGCCAGCAGCTCCCGCGGCTACGAGCAGTACTTC.

The rearrangement links TRBV6-5 to TRBJ2-5, with 10 positions matching TRBD2. CDR3 length equals 14 residues. V lost 4 bases, J lost 5 bases, and 4 bases stayed unmatched. In germline, CDR1 is MNHEY, CDR2 SVGAGI. The CDR3 protein is CASSSAGGLETQYF. CDR3 in DNA: TGTGCCAGCAGTTCAGCGGGGGGGCTTGAGACCCAGTACTTC.

The J gene is TRBJ1-5, the V gene TRBV6-4; D gene ambiguous. V was cut by 5 bases and J by 6 bases, with 11 bases left in between. This CDR3 comprises 13 residues. The germline CDR1 and CDR2 sequences are MRHNA and SNTAGT. The CDR3 sequence: CASSPIDGQPQHF. CDR3 nucleotide sequence: TGTGCCAGCAGTCCGATTGATGGTCAGCCCCAGCATTTT.

The chain combines TRBV6-1 with TRBJ2-3; D ambiguous. The CDR3 contains 15 residues. Per the germline V gene, CDR1 is MNHNS and CDR2 is SASEGT. Trimming took off 2 bases at V and 1 base at J, with 10 bases between the two ends. CDR3 DNA sequence: TGTGCCAGCAGTGAACGGACGGATGGCACAGATACGCAGTATTTT. This translates into CASSERTDGTDTQYF.

The chain carries TRBV29-1 and TRBJ2-5; D not resolved. Trimming stripped 8 bases from V and 4 bases from J, with 11 bases between. The CDR3 has 11 amino acids. Germline V CDR1 and CDR2: SQVTM, ANQGSEA. CDR3 DNA sequence: TGCAGCCTGGCCTGGAGAGAGACCCAGTACTTC. Translated, it gives CSLAWRETQYF.

The V call is TRBV7-2, the J call TRBJ1-1; D ambiguous. The CDR3 length is 13 residues. From germline, CDR1 is SGHTA and CDR2 FQGNSA. V was clipped by 0 bases and J by 5 bases, with 7 bases between them. CDR3 residues: CASSLASRTEAFF. In DNA, the CDR3 is TGTGCCAGCAGCTTAGCGTCCCGAACTGAAGCTTTCTTT.

This rearrangement joins TRBV7-9 to TRBJ2-3; tentative D call: TRBD2 (6 bases). CDR1 and CDR2 (germline): SEHNR, FQNEAQ (reference sequence). V was pared by 0 bases and J by 0 bases, with 10 bases between. This CDR3 region has 16 residues. The CDR3 coding sequence is TGTGCCAGCAGCTTAGCCGGCGGGGTCAGCACAGATACGCAGTATTTT. It yields the protein CASSLAGGVSTDTQYF. Full variable domain (rest looked up from reference TRBV7-9 and TRBJ2-3): DTGVSQNPRHKITKRGQNVTFRCDPISEHNRLYWYRQTLGQGPEFLTYFQNEAQLEKSRLLSDRFSAERPKGSFSTLEIQRTEQGDSAMYLCASSLAGGVSTDTQYFGPGTRLTVL.

This clone was seen only once. This rearrangement joins TRBV30 to TRBJ2-7, with D unclear. In germline, CDR1 is GTSNPN, CDR2 SVGIG (reference sequence). Trimming shortened V by 1 base and J by 5 bases, and 3 bases separated the two germline ends. The CDR3 extends over 10 amino acids. Here the CDR3 reads CAWSADEQYF. Here the CDR3 DNA reads TGTGCCTGGAGTGCCGACGAGCAGTACTTC.

V gene TRBV7-2 combines with J gene TRBJ1-1; 8 bases agree with TRBD1. Germline-derived CDR1 and CDR2 are SGHTA and FQGNSA. With V trimmed by 2 bases and J by 1 base, 6 bases remained unmatched. The CDR3 is 16 residues long. CDR3 DNA sequence: TGTGCCAGCAGCTTACGACAGGGGCTGGCGAACACTGAAGCTTTCTTT. This gives the protein CASSLRQGLANTEAFF.

V gene TRBV19 combines with J gene TRBJ1-6, with 7 positions matching TRBD1. V lost 5 bases and J lost 12; bases outside the gene matches: 16. The CDR3 spans 16 residues. Germline V gene data show CDR1 as LNHDA and CDR2 as SQIVND (reference sequence). CDR3 nucleotides: TGTGCCAGTAGTCGAGGACAGGAGCTGGCCAGGGGACCCCTCCACTTT. The encoded protein is CASSRGQELARGPLHF.

The chain carries TRBV10-3 and TRBJ1-1; D gene unclear. The CDR3 loop spans 13 amino acids. Trimming took 2 bases from V and 3 from J, leaving 7 bases between them. Germline CDR1 reads ENHRY; CDR2 reads SYGVKD. CDR3 nucleotide sequence: TGTGCCATCAGTGAGGGGGAGTACACTGAAGCTTTCTTT. Its protein product is CAISEGEYTEAFF.

The chain couples TRBV29-1 to TRBJ2-1, with 8 bases that match TRBD2. After removal of 3 bases from V and 6 bases from J, the junction contained 4 bases not matched to a gene. The CDR3 consists of 13 residues. Germline assignment: CDR1 SQVTM and CDR2 ANQGSEA. CDR3 nucleotides: TGCAGCGTTGATGGGAGCGGGGGCAATGAGCAGTTCTTC. It encodes CSVDGSGGNEQFF.

This clone was detected a few times. The chain employs TRBV6-4 and TRBJ1-1; D possibly corresponds to TRBD1 (5 bases). Germline CDR1 reads MRHNA; CDR2 reads SNTAGT. The length of the CDR3 is 15 residues. The V end lost 3 bases, the J end lost 0 bases, and 11 bases lay between the germline ends. The CDR3 DNA follows: TGTGCCAGCAGTGATCAAGGGGTTTTGAACACTGAAGCTTTCTTT. Translation gives CASSDQGVLNTEAFF.

V usage is TRBV6-6 and J usage is TRBJ2-7; possibly TRBD1 or TRBD2 for D (5 bases each). Germline CDR1 MNHNY, CDR2 SVGAGI (reference sequence). The CDR3 totals 12 residues. V was shortened by 6 bases and J by 6 bases, with 12 bases between the two germline ends. The CDR3 nucleotides are TGTGCCAGCAGATTCGCAGGGACCGAGCAGTACTTC. Translating gives CASRFAGTEQYF.

The gene calls are TRBV7-9 and TRBJ2-5, with 7 positions matching TRBD1. V was clipped by 5 bases and J by 1 base; unmatched bases: 7. The CDR3 contains 15 residues. Per germline, CDR1 SEHNR and CDR2 FQNEAQ (reference sequence). The CDR3 protein is CASSPTGTAQETQYF. The CDR3 nucleotides are TGTGCCAGCAGCCCCACCGGGACAGCCCAAGAGACCCAGTACTTC.